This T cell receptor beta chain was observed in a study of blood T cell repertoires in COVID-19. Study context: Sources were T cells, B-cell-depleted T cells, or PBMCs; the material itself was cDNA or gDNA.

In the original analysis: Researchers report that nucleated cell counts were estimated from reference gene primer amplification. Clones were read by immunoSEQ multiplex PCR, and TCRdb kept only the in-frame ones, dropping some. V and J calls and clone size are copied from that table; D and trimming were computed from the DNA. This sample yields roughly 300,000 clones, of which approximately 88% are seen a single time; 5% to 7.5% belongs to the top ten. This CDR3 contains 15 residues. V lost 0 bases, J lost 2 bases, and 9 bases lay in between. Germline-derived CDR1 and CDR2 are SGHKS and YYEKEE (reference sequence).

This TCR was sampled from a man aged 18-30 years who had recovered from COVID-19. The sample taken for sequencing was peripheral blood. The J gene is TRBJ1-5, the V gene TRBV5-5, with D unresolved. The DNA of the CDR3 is TGTGCCAGCAGCTTGGCTTCCCAGGGCAATCAGCCCCAGCATTTT. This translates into CASSLASQGNQPQHF. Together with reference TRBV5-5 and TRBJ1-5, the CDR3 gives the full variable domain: DAGVTQSPTHLIKTRGQQVTLRCSPISGHKSVSWYQQVLGQGPQFIFQYYEKEERGRGNFPDRFSARQFPNYSSELNVNALLLGDSALYLCASSLASQGNQPQHFGDGTRLSIL.